This TCR beta chain was observed in a study of T cells after yellow fever vaccination. The overall study: In the case of low-cell-number fractions, SMART-Seq v4 Ultra Low Input was used for preparation.

Synthesis of TCR cDNA relied on 5'RACE template switching, which attached a universal primer site and UMIs. Via MiXCR, TCRdb re-called the 5' RACE reads, giving one row per CDR3 protein. Among approximately 260,000 distinct CDR3 sequences listed, approximately 12% were seen once. Findings of the study overall: Among primary-vaccination clones, most reappeared after the booster, at just under 98% for CD4 and 85% to 90% for CD8.

Remarks on this clonotype: Its antigen is not identified.

The V segment lost 6 bases and the J segment 4 bases; nucleotides outside the gene matches: 5. The CDR3 consists of 14 residues. Germline V lookup: CDR1 SEHNR, CDR2 FQNEAQ (reference sequence). Sequencing was performed on CD4+ T cells sorted from PBMCs, taken 45 days after the yellow fever booster vaccination. This receptor was taken from a young man who received the YFV17D yellow fever vaccine. The V gene is TRBV7-9, the J gene TRBJ2-5, with 10 positions matching TRBD1. Written as DNA, the CDR3 is TGTGCCAGCAGATACGGGACAGGGGTAGAGACCCAGTACTTC. Protein product: CASRYGTGVETQYF.